The 19 T cell receptor beta chains listed next were all sequenced from one sample in a study of blood T cell repertoires in COVID-19. The table came from immunoSEQ multiplex PCR; TCRdb's copy has only in-frame clones and leaves some out. Of about 200,000 clones in the sample, about 79% are singletons; the top ten hold around 13%. The specimen sequenced was peripheral blood. These receptors were taken from a human donor in a cohort sampled during active COVID-19.

Only a few counts were recorded for this clone. V and J are TRBV18 and TRBJ2-2, with D hard to call. The CDR3 loop spans 15 amino acids. Trimming pared 0 bases from V and 7 bases from J, leaving 12 bases between. The germline V gene encodes CDR1 KGHSH and CDR2 LQKENI. The CDR3 sequence is CASSPPTAQSGELFF. CDR3 nucleotides: TGTGCCAGCTCACCACCGACTGCCCAAAGCGGGGAGCTGTTTTTT.

The chain links TRBV7-9 to TRBJ2-3, with TRBD2 matching over 10 bases. Germline V lookup: CDR1 SEHNR, CDR2 FQNEAQ (reference sequence). Trimming at V came to 5 bases and at J to 2 bases, leaving 7 bases not matched to a gene. CDR3 length: 16 residues. The chain's CDR3 is CASSPRAGGITDTQYF. CDR3 DNA sequence: TGTGCCAGCAGCCCACGAGCGGGAGGGATCACAGATACGCAGTATTTT.

This clone was picked up one time. The rearrangement uses TRBV2 and TRBJ1-5, with 9 positions matching TRBD1. V was pared by 7 bases and J by 0 bases, with 4 bases of the junction left unmatched. This CDR3 has 15 residues. CDR1 is SNHLY and CDR2 is FYNNEI in the germline V gene. The CDR3 sequence is CASTEDRGSNQPQHF. In nucleotides, the CDR3 is TGTGCCAGCACCGAGGACAGGGGTAGCAATCAGCCCCAGCATTTT. Supplemented by reference TRBV2 and TRBJ1-5, the full variable domain reads EPEVTQTPSHQVTQMGQEVILRCVPISNHLYFYWYRQILGQKVEFLVSFYNNEISEKSEIFDDQFSVERPDGSNFTLKIRSTKLEDSAMYFCASTEDRGSNQPQHFGDGTRLSIL.

The V call is TRBV10-3, the J call TRBJ1-1; a weak D match, TRBD1 (5 bases). This CDR3 is built from 13 residues. V dropped 4 bases and J dropped 1 base, with 7 bases sitting between them. The germline V gene has CDR1 ENHRY and CDR2 SYGVKD. CDR3 loop: CAISAGRNTEAFF. CDR3 nucleotide sequence: TGTGCCATCAGTGCAGGGCGGAACACTGAAGCTTTCTTT.

This clone was detected a few times. The chain combines TRBV6-4 with TRBJ2-2; the match to TRBD2 covers 7 bases. The V segment lost 5 bases and the J segment 0 bases; nucleotides outside the gene matches: 0. Germline CDR1 MRHNA, CDR2 SNTAGT. The CDR3 is 14 residues long. CDR3 sequence (DNA): TGTGCCAGCAGTCTAGCGGCGAACACCGGGGAGCTGTTTTTT. Amino acid sequence: CASSLAANTGELFF.

The chain uses TRBV5-1 and TRBJ2-7; 9 bases map to TRBD1. CDR3 length: 14 amino acids. Losses at the gene ends were 3 bases for V and 2 bases for J; bases not matched to a gene: 3. Per germline, CDR1 SGHRS and CDR2 YFSETQ. The CDR3 loop is CASSWDRATYEQYF. The CDR3 nucleotides read TGCGCCAGCAGCTGGGACAGGGCGACCTACGAGCAGTACTTC. The full variable domain, rest sourced from reference TRBV5-1 and TRBJ2-7, is KAGVTQTPRYLIKTRGQQVTLSCSPISGHRSVSWYQQTPGQGLQFLFEYFSETQRNKGNFPGRFSGRQFSNSRSEMNVSTLELGDSALYLCASSWDRATYEQYFGPGTRLTVT.

The gene calls are TRBV4-1 and TRBJ1-3; D uncertain. Trimming pared 0 bases from V and 0 bases from J, leaving 12 bases between. From germline, CDR1 is MGHRA and CDR2 YSYEKL. This CDR3 has 17 residues. Here the CDR3 DNA reads TGCGCCAGCAGCCAAGATCTACGGGAATACTCTGGAAACACCATATATTTT. Translated, it gives CASSQDLREYSGNTIYF.

The chain combines TRBV13 with TRBJ2-1; 8 bases are shared with TRBD2. The CDR3 covers 13 residues. CDR1 is PRHDT, CDR2 FYEKMQ, per germline (reference sequence). With V trimmed by 5 bases and J by 9 bases, 6 bases remained unmatched. CDR3 coding DNA: TGTGCCAGCAGCAAATTTAGCGGGACTGAGCAGTTCTTC. Translation gives CASSKFSGTEQFF.

This sequence joins TRBV28 and TRBJ2-5; 12 bases fit TRBD1. The CDR3 is 15 residues long. V trimming: 4 bases; J trimming: 4 bases; junction bases outside the gene matches: 4. Looked up from germline, CDR1 is MDHEN and CDR2 is SYDVKM. The CDR3 reads CASSSRDRGRETQYF. The DNA for the CDR3 is TGTGCCAGCAGTTCCCGGGACAGGGGGCGAGAGACCCAGTACTTC.

V is TRBV30 and J is TRBJ2-7; 8 nucleotides align to TRBD1. This CDR3 spans 15 amino acids. Germline loops: CDR1 GTSNPN, CDR2 SVGIG (reference sequence). V lost 4 bases to trimming and J lost 7 bases; unmatched junction nucleotides: 15. The CDR3 here is CAWTGRGRLRGEQYF. The CDR3 nucleotides read TGTGCCTGGACTGGCAGGGGGCGTCTGAGGGGTGAGCAGTACTTC.

This clone was counted between two and nine times. The CDR3 loop is CASSRVETEAFF. The CDR3, as DNA: TGTGCCAGCAGCAGGGTTGAGACTGAAGCTTTCTTT. The chain has TRBV27 and TRBJ1-1, with a possible D match to TRBD1 (5 bases). The germline V and J ends were trimmed by 6 bases and 5 bases, with 10 bases remaining between them. This CDR3 has 12 amino acids. Germline CDR1 and CDR2: MNHEY and SMNVEV (reference sequence).

The chain is built from TRBV19 and TRBJ2-1; 10 bases map to TRBD2. The CDR3 has 15 amino acids. V gave up 5 bases and J gave up 3 bases; unmatched junction bases: 4. The V gene's germline CDR1 is LNHDA and CDR2 SQIVND (reference sequence). DNA of the CDR3: TGTGCCAGTAGTCCCCCTAGCGGGAGCTACAATGAGCAGTTCTTC. Translated: CASSPPSGSYNEQFF.

This chain links TRBV15 with TRBJ2-5; D gene uncertain. CDR3 length: 13 amino acids. Trimming took 0 bases from V and 9 from J, leaving 11 bases between them. Germline V gives CDR1 LNHNV, CDR2 YYDKDF (reference sequence). CDR3 amino acids: CATSRDRGLAQYF. For the CDR3, the DNA is TGTGCCACCAGCAGAGATCGTGGGCTCGCCCAGTACTTC.

This clone was seen only a few times. This rearrangement joins TRBV4-1 to TRBJ2-1; D remains ambiguous. Trimming took off 0 bases at V and 12 bases at J, with 21 bases between the two ends. Germline V gives CDR1 MGHRA, CDR2 YSYEKL. The CDR3 covers 16 residues. In nucleotides, the CDR3 is TGCGCCAGCAGCCAAGATCTCGCGGTTACCAGTTCCGGGCAGTTCTTC. Translation gives CASSQDLAVTSSGQFF.

The chain employs TRBV6-5 and TRBJ2-7; 12 bases match TRBD2. Germline CDR1 and CDR2: MNHEY and SVGAGI. Unmatched junction bases numbered 5, after V lost 10 bases and J lost 4 bases. The CDR3 runs 13 residues. The CDR3, as DNA: TGTGCCACCAGGACTAGCGGGACTTACGAGCAGTACTTC. It codes for CATRTSGTYEQYF.

The chain couples TRBV28 to TRBJ2-3; 9 bases are a match to TRBD2. The CDR3 sequence is 17 residues long. CDR1 and CDR2 (germline): MDHEN, SYDVKM. The V segment lost 5 bases and the J segment 2 bases; nucleotides outside the gene matches: 11. The CDR3: CASSPPGLAHFTDTQYF. In DNA, the CDR3 is TGTGCCAGCAGTCCCCCGGGACTAGCCCATTTCACAGATACGCAGTATTTT.

The chain joins TRBV7-9 to TRBJ2-1; 12 bases agree with TRBD2. The V gene's germline CDR1 is SEHNR and CDR2 FQNEAQ (reference sequence). Trimming cost V 2 bases and J 7 bases; bases outside gene matches: 12. CDR3 length equals 18 residues. CDR3 DNA sequence: TGTGCCAGCAGCTTACCGATCCGACTAGCGGGAGTTCGGAATGAGCAGTTCTTC. This translates into CASSLPIRLAGVRNEQFF.

The sample holds a few counts of this clone. The chain employs TRBV2 and TRBJ1-5; the match to TRBD1 covers 7 bases. This CDR3 is 15 amino acids long. The V gene end was trimmed by 5 bases and the J gene end by 3 bases; junction bases not matched to a gene: 7. Looked up from germline, CDR1 is SNHLY and CDR2 is FYNNEI. The chain's CDR3 is CASSSGTENNQPQHF. The DNA of the CDR3 is TGTGCCAGCAGTTCCGGGACAGAGAACAATCAGCCCCAGCATTTT.

This chain connects TRBV24-1 to TRBJ2-5; possibly TRBD2 for D (5 bases). CDR1 and CDR2 from the germline V gene are KGHDR and SFDVKD. CDR3 length equals 14 residues. V was shortened by 3 bases and J by 1 base, with 8 bases between the two germline ends. CDR3 loop: CATSDLGAQETQYF. CDR3 nucleotide sequence: TGTGCCACCAGTGATCTGGGAGCCCAAGAGACCCAGTACTTC.